This T cell receptor (beta chain) appears in the sequencing data of a study of T cell responses to AZD1222 COVID-19 vaccine. Overall study: Pooling was applied to second doses at about 4 or about 12 weeks.

Libraries were prepared by immunoSEQ multiplex PCR; TCRdb keeps only in-frame clonotypes and omits some of them. The table shows around 92,000 clones, with approximately 90% occurring only once. This CDR3 region has 15 residues. Germline CDR1 PRHDT, CDR2 FYEKMQ (reference sequence). Trimming removed 5 bases from V and 7 bases from J, with 15 bases in between. This specimen was peripheral blood, taken on day 0 of AZD1222 vaccination. The chain has TRBV13 and TRBJ1-6; no firm D call. The sequence was collected from an adult in good health. This CDR3 is CASSGGLEVNSPLHF. CDR3 DNA sequence: TGTGCCAGCAGCGGAGGACTTGAGGTCAATTCACCCCTCCACTTT.